This T cell receptor (beta chain) is drawn from a study of technical replicates of blood from several donors (TCRdb year 2017). The receptor library was made with the immunoSEQ multiplex PCR assay. The clones in this table, taken by TCRdb from immuneACCESS, are in-frame only. Not every clone is retained; where verified, under half of the shortfall comes from an unresolved V gene, and the cause of the rest is unknown. The sample profile shows roughly 82,000 clones; 96% of them were found once. About 0.36% of the sample comes from the top ten. In regard to this clone: Its antigen remains undetermined. The input lacks base qualities; no much larger clone sits a single base away.

CDR1 is given as MDHEN and CDR2 as SYDVKM, both from the germline V gene. A distance of 3 bases separates the germline ends of V and J, which lose 3 bases and 4 bases respectively. The CDR3 holds 11 amino acids from the cysteine to the phenylalanine. The only DNA kept is the CDR3, 33 bases in frame from the first base. Sequenced: T cells isolated from PBMCs. This receptor was obtained from a human donor in good health. This chain is built from TRBV28 and TRBJ1-2; the D gene is unclear. CDR3 protein: CASSFFYGYTF. The DNA sequence is given as TGTGCCAGCAGTTTCTTCTATGGCTACACCTTC.